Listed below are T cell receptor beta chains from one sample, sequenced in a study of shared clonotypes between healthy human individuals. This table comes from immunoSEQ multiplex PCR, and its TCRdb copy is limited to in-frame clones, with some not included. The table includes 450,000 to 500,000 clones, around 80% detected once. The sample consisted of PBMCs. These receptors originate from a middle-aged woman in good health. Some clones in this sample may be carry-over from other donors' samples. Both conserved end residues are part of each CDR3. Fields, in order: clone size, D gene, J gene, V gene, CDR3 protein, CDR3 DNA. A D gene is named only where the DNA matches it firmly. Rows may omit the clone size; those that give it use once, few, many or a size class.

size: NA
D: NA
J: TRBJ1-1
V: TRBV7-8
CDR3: CASSLGAGRTEAFF
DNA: TGTGCCAGCAGCTTAGGGGCCGGACGAACTGAAGCTTTCTTT

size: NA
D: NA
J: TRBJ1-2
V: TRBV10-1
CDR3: CASSDYPINYGYTF
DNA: TGCGCCAGCAGTGACTACCCTATTAACTATGGCTACACCTTC

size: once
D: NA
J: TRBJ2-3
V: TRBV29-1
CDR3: CSANLPGTTDTQYF
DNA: TGCAGCGCCAACCTGCCCGGGACCACAGATACGCAGTATTTT

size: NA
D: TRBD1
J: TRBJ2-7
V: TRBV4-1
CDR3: CASSQADRAYEQYF
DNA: TGCGCCAGCAGCCAAGCCGACAGGGCCTACGAGCAGTACTTC

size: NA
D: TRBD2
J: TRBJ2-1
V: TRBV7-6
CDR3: CASSSIAGGPHEQFF
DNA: TGTGCCAGCAGCTCAATAGCGGGAGGGCCCCATGAGCAGTTCTTC

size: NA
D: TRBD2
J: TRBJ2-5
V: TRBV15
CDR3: CATSLGGAETQYF
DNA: TGTGCCACCAGCCTCGGGGGGGCGGAGACCCAGTACTTC

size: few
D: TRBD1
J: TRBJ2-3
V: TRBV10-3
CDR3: CAISVGQPPDTQYF
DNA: TGTGCCATCAGTGTGGGACAGCCCCCAGATACGCAGTATTTT

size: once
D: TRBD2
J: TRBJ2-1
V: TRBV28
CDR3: CASSFGRREQFF
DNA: TGTGCCAGCAGTTTCGGGAGGCGAGAGCAGTTCTTC

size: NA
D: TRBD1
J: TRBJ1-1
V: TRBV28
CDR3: CASSRQGNGNTEAFF
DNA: TGTGCCAGCAGTCGACAGGGAAACGGGAACACTGAAGCTTTCTTT

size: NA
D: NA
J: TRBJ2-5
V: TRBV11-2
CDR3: CASSLVGLSGAGGAETQYF
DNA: TGTGCCAGCAGCTTAGTCGGGCTCTCAGGGGCAGGTGGGGCAGAGACCCAGTACTTC

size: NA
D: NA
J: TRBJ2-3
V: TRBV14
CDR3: CASSQVRDTQYF
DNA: TGTGCCAGCAGCCAAGTGAGGGATACGCAGTATTTT

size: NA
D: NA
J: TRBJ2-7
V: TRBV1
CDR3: CTSSPYEQYF
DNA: TGCACCAGCAGCCCCTACGAGCAGTACTTC

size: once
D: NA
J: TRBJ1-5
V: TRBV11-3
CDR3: CASSPSGGSNQPQHF
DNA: TGTGCCAGCAGCCCATCGGGGGGAAGCAATCAGCCCCAGCATTTT

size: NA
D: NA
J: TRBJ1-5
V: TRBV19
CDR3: CASSKDRWGQPQHF
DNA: TGTGCCAGTAGTAAGGACAGATGGGGACAGCCCCAGCATTTT

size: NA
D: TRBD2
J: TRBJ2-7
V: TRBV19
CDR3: CASSGRDYSYEQYF
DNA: TGTGCCAGTAGTGGTCGGGACTACTCCTACGAGCAGTACTTC

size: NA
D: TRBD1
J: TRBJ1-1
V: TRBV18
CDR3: CASSPGQTNTEAFF
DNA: TGTGCCAGCTCACCGGGACAGACAAACACTGAAGCTTTCTTT

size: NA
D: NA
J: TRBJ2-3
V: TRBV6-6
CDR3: CASSSSRGTDTQYF
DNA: TGTGCCAGCAGTTCGAGTAGGGGCACAGATACGCAGTATTTT

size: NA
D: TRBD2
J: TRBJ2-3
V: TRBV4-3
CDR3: CASSLTPGTSGSYGRTDTQYF
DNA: TGCGCCAGCAGCCTCACCCCCGGGACTAGCGGGAGTTATGGAAGGACAGATACGCAGTATTTT

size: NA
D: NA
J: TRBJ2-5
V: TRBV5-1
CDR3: CASSQQGGQETQYF
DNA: TGCGCCAGCAGCCAACAGGGGGGGCAGGAGACCCAGTACTTC

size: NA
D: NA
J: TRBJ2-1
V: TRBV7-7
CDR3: CASSLDKANEQFF
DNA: TGTGCTAGCAGCTTAGATAAAGCAAATGAGCAGTTCTTC

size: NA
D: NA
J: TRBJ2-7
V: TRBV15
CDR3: CATGPGLPYEQYF
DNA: TGTGCCACCGGACCCGGGCTGCCCTACGAGCAGTACTTC

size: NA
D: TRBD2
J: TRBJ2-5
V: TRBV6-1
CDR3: CASLSLAGGWTQYF
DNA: TGTGCCAGCCTCTCCCTAGCGGGGGGGTGGACCCAGTACTTC

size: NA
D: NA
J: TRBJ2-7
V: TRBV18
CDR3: CASSQTGTYEQYF
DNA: TGTGCCAGCTCACAGACCGGAACCTACGAGCAGTACTTC

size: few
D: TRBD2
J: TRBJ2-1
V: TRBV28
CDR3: CASSRAGTSGKDEQFF
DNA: TGTGCCAGCAGTCGGGCCGGGACTAGCGGGAAAGATGAGCAGTTCTTC

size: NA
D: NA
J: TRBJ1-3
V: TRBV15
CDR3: CATSRDGRPQGNTIYF
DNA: TGTGCCACCAGCAGAGATGGTAGGCCGCAGGGAAACACCATATATTTT

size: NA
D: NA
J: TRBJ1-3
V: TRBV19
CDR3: CASSPRISGNTIYF
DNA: TGTGCCAGTAGTCCCCGGATCTCTGGAAACACCATATATTTT

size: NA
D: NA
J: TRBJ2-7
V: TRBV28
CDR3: CASSPTQGGRHYEQYF
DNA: TGTGCCAGCAGTCCAACTCAGGGGGGCCGACACTACGAGCAGTACTTC

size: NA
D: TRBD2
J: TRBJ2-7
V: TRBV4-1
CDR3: CASSQESGLVGGGSYEQYF
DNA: TGCGCCAGCAGCCAAGAGTCGGGTCTCGTGGGCGGGGGCTCCTACGAGCAGTACTTC

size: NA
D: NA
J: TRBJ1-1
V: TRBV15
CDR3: CATSRDRGEAFF
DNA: TGTGCCACCAGCAGAGATAGGGGTGAAGCTTTCTTT

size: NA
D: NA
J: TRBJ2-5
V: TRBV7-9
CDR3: CASHREPEETQYF
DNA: TGTGCCAGCCACCGCGAGCCTGAGGAGACCCAGTACTTC

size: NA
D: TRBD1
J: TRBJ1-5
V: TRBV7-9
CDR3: CASSKGQQQPQHF
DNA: TGTGCCAGCAGCAAGGGACAGCAACAGCCCCAGCATTTT

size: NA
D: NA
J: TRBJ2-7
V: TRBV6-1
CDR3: CASSEGGRTYEQYF
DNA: TGTGCCAGCAGTGAAGGAGGGAGAACCTACGAGCAGTACTTC

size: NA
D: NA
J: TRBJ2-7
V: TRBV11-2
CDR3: CASSRLTEIYEQYF
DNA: TGTGCCAGCAGCCGCCTGACAGAGATCTACGAGCAGTACTTC

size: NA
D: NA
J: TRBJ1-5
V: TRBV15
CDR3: CATSRSTGFNQPQHF
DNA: TGTGCCACCAGCAGGTCGACAGGCTTCAATCAGCCCCAGCATTTT

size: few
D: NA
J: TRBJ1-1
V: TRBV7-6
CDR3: CASSTAGTIGEAFF
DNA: TGTGCCAGCAGTACCGCCGGGACAATCGGTGAAGCTTTCTTT

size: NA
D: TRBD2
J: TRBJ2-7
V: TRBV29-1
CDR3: CSARGPAGGSAYEQYF
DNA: TGCAGCGCTCGAGGACCAGCGGGAGGGTCCGCCTACGAGCAGTACTTC

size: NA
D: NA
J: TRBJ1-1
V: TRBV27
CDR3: CASSLRTVVMGNTEAFF
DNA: TGTGCCAGCAGTCTCAGGACAGTCGTGATGGGGAACACTGAAGCTTTCTTT

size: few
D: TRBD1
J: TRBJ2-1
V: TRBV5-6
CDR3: CASSPMDRNNEQFF
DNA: TGTGCCAGCAGCCCCATGGACAGGAACAATGAGCAGTTCTTC

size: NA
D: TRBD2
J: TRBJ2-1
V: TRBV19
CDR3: CASSMGLAAYNEQFF
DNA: TGTGCCAGTAGTATGGGCCTAGCGGCCTACAATGAGCAGTTCTTC

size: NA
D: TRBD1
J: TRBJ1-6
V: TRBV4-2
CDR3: CASSRDQGGIGYNSPLHF
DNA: TGTGCCAGCAGCCGAGATCAGGGGGGTATTGGGTATAATTCACCCCTCCACTTT

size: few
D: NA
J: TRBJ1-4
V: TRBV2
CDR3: CASSGAAANEKLFF
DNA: TGTGCCAGCAGCGGAGCCGCGGCTAATGAAAAACTGTTTTTT